This entry lists 22 T cell receptor beta chains sequenced from one sample in a study of T cell clonality in common variable immunodeficiency. Study results and caveats: In common variable immunodeficiency, TCR beta chains reportedly carried fewer deletions and N-nucleotide insertions.

These receptors have no identified antigens. Clones were sequenced by immunoSEQ multiplex PCR, and TCRdb holds only the in-frame ones, with some missing. Listed here are 30,000 to 40,000 clones without any singletons, the top ten holding 6% to 8%. The material sequenced was peripheral blood mononuclear cells. Receptor source: a human donor with common variable immunodeficiency.

In this sample, this clone turned up many times. The CDR3 goes on 3 residues after the read ends, and that part is filled in from the germline J gene. The chain recombines TRBV28 with TRBJ1-2; TRBD1 might be the D (5 bases). The CDR3 length is 15 residues. CDR1 is MDHEN and CDR2 is SYDVKM in the germline V gene. The sequenced part of the CDR3 DNA is TGTGCCAGCAGTTTGGTGAAGGGGCCTTGGAGAGAC. Its translation: CASSLVKGPWRD. The CDR3 reads in full as CASSLVKGPWRDYTF.

With regard to this clone: Read sequence stops 3 residues before the CDR3 end, and the germline J gene provides the missing end. The genes are TRBV19 and TRBJ1-5; D is undetermined. The CDR3 covers 13 residues. Germline CDR1 LNHDA, CDR2 SQIVND (reference sequence). V gave up 3 bases and J gave up 7 bases, with 10 bases separating them. The sequenced CDR3 bases are TGTGCCAGTAGTATGAGGGCAGTACAGCCC. The encoded protein is CASSMRAVQP. The whole CDR3 protein reads CASSMRAVQPQHF.

This clone was counted at least ten times. The read terminates 3 residues ahead of where the CDR3 ends, so the germline J gene completes it. The rearrangement uses TRBV19 and TRBJ1-4; unclear D gene. In germline, CDR1 is LNHDA, CDR2 SQIVND (reference sequence). V shed 6 bases and J shed 0 bases, with 14 bases lying between them. The CDR3 is 16 residues long. The sequenced CDR3 bases are TGTGCCAGTAGGGGCTGGCAGGCAACAACTAATGAAAAA. Encoded protein: CASRGWQATTNEK. The full CDR3 protein is CASRGWQATTNEKLFF.

In its sample, this clone was seen a few times. The read ends 3 residues shy of where the CDR3 ends; the end is completed using the germline J gene. This sequence joins TRBV19 and TRBJ2-7; TRBD2 is a possible D gene (5 bases). Germline-derived CDR1 and CDR2 are LNHDA and SQIVND (reference sequence). Trimming removed 8 bases from V and 6 bases from J, with 17 bases in between. The CDR3 sequence is 13 residues long. The sequenced CDR3 bases are TGTGCCAGTCGAGGGTTGGCGGGTCGCGAG. Protein product: CASRGLAGRE. In full, the CDR3 reads CASRGLAGREQYF.

Remarks on this clone: The read stops 3 residues short of the end of the CDR3; the missing end is completed from the germline J gene. The chain joins TRBV20-1 to TRBJ2-1, with 8 bases that match TRBD1. The V segment lost 6 bases and the J segment 0 bases; nucleotides outside the gene matches: 10. CDR3 length equals 16 residues. Germline V gives CDR1 DFQATT, CDR2 SNEGSKA (reference sequence). The chain's CDR3 is CSAIDLGQGSYNEQFF. Incomplete CDR3 DNA: TGCAGTGCCATAGACTTAGGACAGGGCTCCTACAATGAG.

Only a few counts were recorded for this clone. The missing CDR3 end, 3 residues past where the read stops, is filled in from the germline J gene. V is TRBV7-2 and J is TRBJ2-1; 12 bases are shared with TRBD2. The germline V gene has CDR1 SGHTA and CDR2 FQGNSA. V shed 3 bases, J shed 7 bases, and the junction held 4 bases outside the gene matches. There are 15 residues in the CDR3. Incomplete CDR3 DNA: TGTGCCAGCAGCTTCGGACTAGCGGGGCTGAATGAG. Translated, it gives CASSFGLAGLNE. The CDR3, in full, reads CASSFGLAGLNEQFF. Full variable domain (remainder filled in from reference TRBV7-2 and TRBJ2-1): GAGVSQSPSNKVTEKGKDVELRCDPISGHTALYWYRQSLGQGLEFLIYFQGNSAPDKSGLPSDRFSAERTGGSVSTLTIQRTQQEDSAVYLCASSFGLAGLNEQFFGPGTRLTVL.

In this sample, this clone turned up many times. The read halts 3 residues ahead of the CDR3 end, with the missing end drawn from the germline J gene. V gene TRBV7-3 combines with J gene TRBJ1-2; 8 nucleotides match TRBD1. The ends lost 2 bases at V and 1 base at J; junction bases unmatched: 0. CDR1 and CDR2 (germline): SGHTA, FQGTGA. This CDR3 spans 14 amino acids. This chain's CDR3 is CASSLGQGNYGYTF. The sequenced part of the CDR3 DNA is TGTGCCAGCAGCTTAGGACAGGGTAACTATGGC.

This clone showed up just a few times. The read ends 3 residues shy of where the CDR3 ends; the end is completed using the germline J gene. The V call is TRBV5-1, the J call TRBJ2-5; 12 bases are shared with TRBD1. The CDR3 sequence is 16 residues long. CDR1 and CDR2 (germline): SGHRS, YFSETQ. Trimming cost V 3 bases and J 5 bases; bases outside gene matches: 8. The chain's CDR3 is CASSWRDRGPGETQYF. Partial CDR3 DNA: TGCGCCAGCAGCTGGAGGGACAGGGGGCCGGGGGAGACC.

This clone was found a few times. The sequence runs out 3 residues before the end of the CDR3; the remainder is reconstructed from the germline J gene. This chain uses TRBV7-9 with TRBJ1-1, with TRBD1 identical over 8 bases. The CDR3 is 13 residues long. The germline gives CDR1 SEHNR, CDR2 FQNEAQ (reference sequence). V lost 5 bases and J lost 6; bases outside the gene matches: 5. CDR3 DNA (partial): TGTGCCAGCAGCCTCGGACAGGGATCTGAA. Translated: CASSLGQGSE. The CDR3 reads in full as CASSLGQGSEAFF.

This clone was detected ten times or more. The CDR3 bases that were read are TGTGCCAGTAGTATATCAGGGTATCCCAATGAG. Protein product: CASSISGYPNE. Given in full, the CDR3 is CASSISGYPNEQFF. The chain combines TRBV19 with TRBJ2-1; D might be TRBD1 (5 bases). The read falls 3 residues short of the CDR3 end, and the missing part is taken from the germline J gene. The CDR3 runs 14 residues. From germline, CDR1 is LNHDA and CDR2 SQIVND (reference sequence). V dropped 2 bases and J dropped 6 bases, with 11 bases sitting between them. Complete variable domain (other parts from reference TRBV19 and TRBJ2-1): DGGITQSPKYLFRKEGQNVTLSCEQNLNHDAMYWYRQDPGQGLRLIYYSQIVNDFQKGDIAEGYSVSREKKESFPLTVTSAQKNPTAFYLCASSISGYPNEQFFGPGTRLTVL.

The table lists this clone with many counts. CDR3 sequence reads: CASSPRTGGTGELFF. The DNA read from the CDR3 is TGTGCCAGCAGTCCCAGGACAGGGGGCACCGGGGAG. The chain couples TRBV12-3 or TRBV12-4 to TRBJ2-2, with TRBD1 identical over 10 bases. The CDR3 extends 3 residues past the end of the read, so its final part is completed from the germline J gene. This CDR3 comprises 15 residues. Trimming cost V 5 bases and J 4 bases; bases outside gene matches: 4.

This clone has ten or more counts. The CDR3 end lies 3 residues beyond the end of the read and is filled in from the germline J gene. V is TRBV7-2 and J is TRBJ2-1, with D maybe TRBD2 (7 bases). Germline V gene data show CDR1 as SGHTA and CDR2 as FQGNSA. This CDR3 is built from 12 residues. V lost 7 bases to trimming and J lost 7 bases, with 11 bases between them. CDR3 protein: CASNKGGNEQFF. The CDR3 bases that were read are TGTGCCAGCAACAAGGGGGGGAATGAG.

This clone turned up a few times. The read ends 3 residues before the CDR3 terminus; that terminus is restored from the germline J gene. The rearrangement uses TRBV7-2 and TRBJ1-1, with no clear D. The ends were cut back, 1 base at V and 4 bases at J, with 10 bases in the middle. The CDR3 totals 14 residues. In germline, CDR1 is SGHTA, CDR2 FQGNSA. CDR3 DNA, as far as it was read: TGTGCCAGCAGCTTAGTCCCAGAGGGCACTGAA. It encodes CASSLVPEGTE. The CDR3 as a whole reads CASSLVPEGTEAFF. The full variable domain, in which reference TRBV7-2 and TRBJ1-1 provide the parts outside the CDR3, is GAGVSQSPSNKVTEKGKDVELRCDPISGHTALYWYRQSLGQGLEFLIYFQGNSAPDKSGLPSDRFSAERTGGSVSTLTIQRTQQEDSAVYLCASSLVPEGTEAFFGQGTRLTVV.

This clone was counted between two and nine times. CDR3: CASSPGSIAGGPTDTQYF. CDR3 DNA (partial): TGTGCCAGCAGCCCCGGAAGTATAGCGGGAGGGCCGACAGATACG. The chain combines TRBV7-6 with TRBJ2-3; 11 positions match TRBD2. The CDR3 goes on 3 residues after the read ends, and that part is filled in from the germline J gene. Germline CDR1 SGHVS, CDR2 FNYEAQ. The V gene end was trimmed by 5 bases and the J gene end by 3 bases; junction bases not matched to a gene: 13. This CDR3 comprises 18 residues.

There are many counts of this clone. Read data end 3 residues before the CDR3 end; the end is taken from the germline J gene. The chain is built from TRBV6-2 or TRBV6-3 and TRBJ1-2; no clear D. Between the trimmed V and J ends, which lost 5 bases and 4 bases, there was a span of 14 bases. Germline V gene data show CDR1 as MNHEY and CDR2 as SVGEGT. CDR3 size: 14 residues. The part of the CDR3 DNA that was read is TGTGCCAGCAGTCGGACTGGGAAAAGCTATGGC. Residues: CASSRTGKSYG. In full, the CDR3 reads CASSRTGKSYGYTF.

There are many counts of this clone. The CDR3 goes on 3 residues after the read ends, and that part is filled in from the germline J gene. The genes are TRBV7-8 and TRBJ2-5; weak D call: TRBD1 (6 bases). The CDR3 covers 13 residues. Germline V gene sequence: CDR1 SGHVS, CDR2 FQNEAQ. V dropped 5 bases and J dropped 2 bases, with 9 bases sitting between them. The chain's CDR3 is CASSLRGQETQYF. The CDR3 DNA, read in part, is TGTGCCAGCAGCCTCAGGGGACAAGAGACC.

CDR3 sequence reads: CSVRQGTDTQYF. CDR3 bases read: TGCAGCGTTCGACAGGGCACAGATACG. The chain recombines TRBV29-1 with TRBJ2-3, with D possibly matching TRBD1 (6 bases). The CDR3 end lies 3 residues beyond the end of the read and is filled in from the germline J gene. The germline V gene encodes CDR1 SQVTM and CDR2 ANQGSEA. The CDR3 loop spans 12 amino acids. V was pared by 5 bases and J by 1 base, with 7 bases between.

This CDR3 is CSASVLAGFTPEQYF. CDR3 DNA (partial): TGCAGTGCTAGTGTCCTAGCGGGGTTTACCCCCGAG. The chain couples TRBV20-1 to TRBJ2-7; TRBD2 matches 9 bases. The read stops 3 residues short of the end of the CDR3; the missing end is completed from the germline J gene. CDR1 DFQATT and CDR2 SNEGSKA come from the germline V gene (reference sequence). The trim removed 3 bases at V and 6 bases at J, leaving 12 bases unmatched. This CDR3 region has 15 residues.

This clone was observed at least ten times. The read ends 3 residues before the CDR3 terminus; that terminus is restored from the germline J gene. V and J are TRBV20-1 and TRBJ1-1; the D gene is possibly TRBD1 (5 bases). From germline, CDR1 is DFQATT and CDR2 SNEGSKA (reference sequence). This CDR3 is 12 amino acids long. The V and J ends lost 2 bases and 1 base respectively, with 5 bases between them. This chain's CDR3 is CSARQGNTEAFF. The CDR3 DNA, read in part, is TGCAGTGCTAGACAGGGGAACACTGAA.

This clone was seen a handful of times. The sequence runs out 3 residues before the end of the CDR3; the remainder is reconstructed from the germline J gene. V gene TRBV7-9 combines with J gene TRBJ2-7; D is unclear. Germline CDR1 is SEHNR and CDR2 is FQNEAQ (reference sequence). The CDR3 has 13 amino acids. The V and J ends lost 5 bases and 0 bases respectively, with 8 bases between them. Here the CDR3 reads CASSQQVSYEQYF. Partial CDR3 DNA: TGTGCCAGCAGCCAGCAGGTCTCCTACGAG.

This clone was observed many times. The read ends 3 residues before the CDR3 terminus; that terminus is restored from the germline J gene. The V call is TRBV7-8, the J call TRBJ2-3; 8 positions agree with TRBD2. The CDR3 contains 16 residues. Germline V CDR1 and CDR2: SGHVS, FQNEAQ. V gave up 1 base and J gave up 2 bases; unmatched junction bases: 5. This chain's CDR3 is CASSLVTSGPTDTQYF. The sequenced CDR3 bases are TGTGCCAGCAGCTTAGTAACTAGCGGACCCACAGATACG. Looking up the rest from reference TRBV7-8 and TRBJ2-3 gives the full variable domain: GAGVSQSPRYKVAKRGQDVALRCDPISGHVSLFWYQQALGQGPEFLTYFQNEAQLDKSGLPSDRFFAERPEGSVSTLKIQRTQQEDSAVYLCASSLVTSGPTDTQYFGPGTRLTVL.

Of note for this clone: Read coverage stops 3 residues before the CDR3 terminus; the germline J gene supplies the remainder. V usage is TRBV5-1 and J usage is TRBJ2-1; TRBD2 agrees at 8 bases. The V gene end was trimmed by 4 bases and the J gene end by 3 bases; junction bases not matched to a gene: 9. The CDR3 extends over 16 amino acids. Per the germline V gene, CDR1 is SGHRS and CDR2 is YFSETQ. The CDR3 region is CASSTGGAVFYNEQFF. The DNA read from the CDR3 is TGCGCCAGCAGCACCGGGGGGGCGGTCTTCTACAATGAG.